The 26 T cell receptor beta chains listed next were all sequenced from one sample in a study of beta chain features in type 1 diabetes (dated by TCRdb to the late 2010s). Library generation was performed with the immunoSEQ multiplex PCR assay. All of the isolated RNA was reverse transcribed with the High Capacity cDNA Reverse Transcription Kit, so expressed TCRB transcripts were sequenced. The source is immuneACCESS, and TCRdb retained only in-frame sequences with V and J called. Part of the clones is not carried over; for the studies checked, unresolved V genes explain less than half of this, and the remainder is unexplained. The sample profile shows hundreds of thousands of clones; 10% to 15% of them were found once. Together, the top ten hold approximately 0.02% of the sample. Overall study outcomes, separate from this receptor: In all four CD4+ subsets, TCRB CDR3 length was moderately but significantly shorter in type 1 diabetes patients.

Antigen specificity for these receptors is unknown. Sequenced input: naive CD4+ T cells from blood. The cell subset or site label on this specimen signifies: true naive CD4+ T cells. The receptors originated from a man aged 18 to 30 with type 1 diabetes.

This clone has a handful of counts. The rearrangement joins TRBV7-9 to TRBJ1-2; D may be TRBD1 (6 bases). V was trimmed by 5 bases and J by 0 bases, leaving 13 bases between them. The CDR3 extends over 15 amino acids. Germline values: CDR1 SEHNR, CDR2 FQNEAQ (reference sequence). DNA of the CDR3: TGTGCCAGCAGCCACGCCGGGACACCTAACTATGGCTACACCTTC. Amino acids: CASSHAGTPNYGYTF.

This chain connects TRBV27 to TRBJ2-5; 7 positions match TRBD1. The V gene end was trimmed by 7 bases and the J gene end by 4 bases; junction bases not matched to a gene: 12. CDR3 size: 15 residues. Germline CDR1 MNHEY, CDR2 SMNVEV (reference sequence). The CDR3 bases are TGTGCCAGCAAACAGGGGCGCGAGGGACGAGAGACCCAGTACTTC. This gives the protein CASKQGREGRETQYF.

This clone was detected only a few times. This same CDR3 is encoded by further DNA sequences in the sample. V and J are TRBV30 and TRBJ1-2; D unclear. Germline V gene sequence: CDR1 GTSNPN, CDR2 SVGIG (reference sequence). V lost 0 bases, J lost 4 bases, and 9 bases lay in between. CDR3 length: 13 residues. The CDR3 DNA reads TGTGCCTGGAGTGTTGGGCAAGGCTATGGCTACACCTTC. Amino acid sequence: CAWSVGQGYGYTF.

V is TRBV5-4 and J is TRBJ1-1; TRBD1 matches at 7 bases. CDR3 length: 14 residues. J gave up 4 bases and V 4 bases, and 7 bases lay outside the gene matches. The germline V gene has CDR1 SGHNT and CDR2 YYREEE (reference sequence). CDR3 amino acids: CASSMTGRGTEAFF. For the CDR3, the DNA is TGTGCCAGCAGCATGACAGGGAGAGGCACTGAAGCTTTCTTT.

The V gene is TRBV15, the J gene TRBJ2-7; 7 bases line up with TRBD1. Trimming took 1 base from V and 1 from J; bases not matched to a gene: 4. In germline, CDR1 is LNHNV, CDR2 YYDKDF (reference sequence). The CDR3 spans 15 residues. In nucleotides, the CDR3 is TGTGCCACCAGCAGAGGGGGGACAGAATCCTACGAGCAGTACTTC. It yields the protein CATSRGGTESYEQYF.

This sequence joins TRBV30 and TRBJ2-5; D unresolved. Germline lookup yields CDR1 GTSNPN and CDR2 SVGIG (reference sequence). The germline V and J ends were trimmed by 1 base and 13 bases, with 13 bases remaining between them. CDR3 length: 11 residues. The DNA of the CDR3 is TGTGCCTGGAGTGAGCCCTCAGCTTGGTACTTC. Encoded protein: CAWSEPSAWYF.

This clone appeared a few times. The gene calls are TRBV2 and TRBJ2-5; 7 nucleotides match TRBD1. The CDR3 is 14 amino acids. Trimming removed 7 bases from V and 2 bases from J; junction bases left unmatched: 7. The germline gives CDR1 SNHLY, CDR2 FYNNEI. CDR3 DNA sequence: TGTGCCAGCATTCGACAGGGTTTGCAAGAGACCCAGTACTTC. Its protein is CASIRQGLQETQYF.

This chain links TRBV7-2 with TRBJ2-2; TRBD1 might be the D (6 bases). Trimming removed 6 bases from V and 6 bases from J, with 11 bases in between. CDR3 length equals 13 residues. CDR1 and CDR2 (germline): SGHTA, FQGNSA. Written as DNA, the CDR3 is TGTGCCAGCAGGTTTGCAGGGGCCGGGGAGCTGTTTTTT. Protein: CASRFAGAGELFF.

Concerning this clone: The junction and the germline gene differ at one end; a read error may be behind it. The V call is TRBV7-7, the J call TRBJ2-5, with 7 nucleotides matching TRBD1. Germline-derived CDR1 and CDR2 are SSHAT and FNYEAQ (reference sequence). The CDR3 totals 13 residues. CDR3 nucleotides: TGTGCTAGCAGCCCGGACAGGCAAGAGACCCAGTACTTC. Its protein product is CASSPDRQETQYF.

The rearrangement joins TRBV7-9 to TRBJ2-2, with no clear D. V dropped 5 bases and J dropped 11 bases, with 21 bases sitting between them. Germline lookup yields CDR1 SEHNR and CDR2 FQNEAQ (reference sequence). This CDR3 is built from 15 residues. The CDR3 DNA reads as TGTGCCAGCAGCGGCAGCCCGGGCCCTAGTTCCGAGCTGTTTTTT. It codes for CASSGSPGPSSELFF. Drawing the rest from reference TRBV7-9 and TRBJ2-2, the complete variable domain is DTGVSQNPRHKITKRGQNVTFRCDPISEHNRLYWYRQTLGQGPEFLTYFQNEAQLEKSRLLSDRFSAERPKGSFSTLEIQRTEQGDSAMYLCASSGSPGPSSELFFGEGSRLTVL.

This clone was counted between two and nine times. The chain uses TRBV6-5 and TRBJ1-6; D remains ambiguous. V was clipped by 7 bases and J by 2 bases, with 12 bases between them. Germline V gives CDR1 MNHEY, CDR2 SVGAGI. The CDR3 sequence is 15 residues long. CDR3 coding DNA: TGTGCCAGCACCTCAGTCCCTACCTATAATTCACCCCTCCACTTT. This encodes CASTSVPTYNSPLHF.

V gene TRBV5-4 combines with J gene TRBJ2-6; D remains unclear. Germline V gene lookup returns CDR1 SGHNT and CDR2 YYREEE (reference sequence). Trimming shortened V by 3 bases and J by 6 bases, and 10 bases separated the two germline ends. The CDR3 is made up of 14 amino acids. CDR3 DNA: TGTGCCAGCAGCTCGGCTCTGGAGGCCAACGTCCTGACTTTC. It encodes CASSSALEANVLTF.

The rearrangement uses TRBV27 and TRBJ2-3; D not certain. The CDR3 runs to 11 residues. Germline CDR1 MNHEY, CDR2 SMNVEV (reference sequence). Trimming removed 5 bases at V and 10 bases at J, with 10 bases between. The CDR3 bases are TGTGCCAGCAGTCTTGGAAGAGCGCAGTATTTT. Translated: CASSLGRAQYF.

This clone was seen a few times. The rearrangement links TRBV6-5 to TRBJ2-3, with D tentatively TRBD1 (6 bases). From germline, CDR1 is MNHEY and CDR2 SVGAGI. The V and J ends lost 5 bases and 4 bases respectively, with 16 bases between them. The length of the CDR3 is 15 residues. This CDR3 is CASSLQGWESDTQYF. The CDR3 DNA is TGTGCCAGCAGTCTACAGGGTTGGGAGTCAGATACGCAGTATTTT.

The table lists this clone with a few counts. This sequence joins TRBV7-6 and TRBJ2-2; 7 bases are a match to TRBD1. This CDR3 spans 15 amino acids. Germline V lookup: CDR1 SGHVS, CDR2 FNYEAQ. Losses at the gene ends were 5 bases for V and 6 bases for J; bases not matched to a gene: 9. This chain's CDR3 is CASSRYGQGAGELFF. CDR3 nucleotide sequence: TGTGCCAGCAGCCGATATGGGCAGGGGGCCGGGGAGCTGTTTTTT.

This chain joins TRBV9 and TRBJ2-7; 9 bases align to TRBD1. The CDR3 is 13 residues long. Germline CDR1 and CDR2: SGDLS and YYNGEE. The ends lost 9 bases at V and 4 bases at J; junction bases unmatched: 8. The CDR3 DNA reads TGTGCCACTGTGGGGGACAGGGATTACGAGCAGTACTTC. This translates into CATVGDRDYEQYF.

This clone was seen more than once but under ten times. The rearrangement links TRBV7-9 to TRBJ2-1; tentatively, D is TRBD2 (6 bases). The CDR3 contains 13 residues. V was pared by 7 bases and J by 4 bases, with 11 bases between. Germline-derived CDR1 and CDR2 are SEHNR and FQNEAQ (reference sequence). CDR3 DNA: TGTGCCAGCAACCTGGAGGGATACAATGAGCAGTTCTTC. As protein: CASNLEGYNEQFF.

This chain joins TRBV4-1 and TRBJ2-2, with D unclear. The CDR3 is 16 amino acids. Germline CDR1 reads MGHRA; CDR2 reads YSYEKL. The V end lost 4 bases, the J end lost 5 bases, and 17 bases lay between the germline ends. The CDR3 sequence: CASSPRTDLGTGELFF. The CDR3 DNA sequence: TGCGCCAGCAGCCCTCGGACCGACTTAGGGACCGGGGAGCTGTTTTTT.

CDR3 protein: CASSPPGLAGEQFF. Here the CDR3 DNA reads TGTGCCAGCAGTCCTCCGGGACTAGCTGGTGAGCAGTTCTTC. V gene TRBV6-6 combines with J gene TRBJ2-1, with 9 bases that match TRBD2. The V gene's germline CDR1 is MNHNY and CDR2 SVGAGI (reference sequence). The length of the CDR3 is 14 residues. The V and J ends lost 5 bases and 9 bases, in that order; junction bases with no gene match: 8.

With regard to this clone: Sequence at one end of the junction differs from germline and may be a read error. The chain uses TRBV2 and TRBJ2-5; D call uncertain. CDR3 length equals 13 residues. Per the germline V gene, CDR1 is SNHLY and CDR2 is FYNNEI. The DNA of the CDR3 is TGTGCCAGCAGGCCCACTCCCGATAGTTTTCTAAACTTC. Encoded protein: CASRPTPDSFLNF.

Worth noting for this clone: This sample includes further DNA sequences coding for the same CDR3. The gene calls are TRBV30 and TRBJ2-5; the D is unclear. The CDR3 loop spans 11 amino acids. Per germline, CDR1 GTSNPN and CDR2 SVGIG (reference sequence). Trimming cost V 2 bases and J 2 bases, with 3 bases left between them. CDR3 bases: TGTGCCTGGAGTTCTCAAGAGACCCAGTACTTC. It is translated as CAWSSQETQYF.

This clone was recorded a few times. This chain connects TRBV7-2 to TRBJ2-5; D might be TRBD1 (6 bases). CDR3 size: 15 residues. Germline-derived CDR1 and CDR2 are SGHTA and FQGNSA. Trimming cost V 3 bases and J 1 base, with 12 bases left between them. The DNA for the CDR3 is TGTGCCAGCAGCTTCAGGGGCGCCCCCCAAGAGACCCAGTACTTC. Translating it yields CASSFRGAPQETQYF.

V gene TRBV7-9 combines with J gene TRBJ1-2, with a weak D call TRBD1 (5 bases). V dropped 1 base and J dropped 7 bases, with 10 bases sitting between them. This CDR3 is built from 13 residues. Germline CDR1 and CDR2: SEHNR and FQNEAQ (reference sequence). The CDR3 region has the DNA TGTGCCAGCAGCTTAGTGGACAATTCTGGCTACACCTTC. It specifies CASSLVDNSGYTF.

This chain joins TRBV13 and TRBJ1-1; possibly TRBD1 for D (5 bases). V shed 5 bases and J shed 1 base, with 8 bases lying between them. Germline loops: CDR1 PRHDT, CDR2 FYEKMQ (reference sequence). The CDR3 runs to 13 residues. CDR3 nucleotide sequence: TGTGCCAGCAGCCCAGGACAGAACACTGAAGCTTTCTTT. Its protein product is CASSPGQNTEAFF.

This clone was found a few times. The chain carries TRBV10-3 and TRBJ2-1, with no clear D. The length of the CDR3 is 14 residues. Germline V gene lookup returns CDR1 ENHRY and CDR2 SYGVKD. V gave up 9 bases and J gave up 4 bases, with 16 bases separating them. CDR3 sequence reads: CAISLTDGYNEQFF. CDR3 nucleotide sequence: TGTGCCATTTCCCTTACGGACGGGTACAATGAGCAGTTCTTC.

V gene TRBV2 combines with J gene TRBJ1-1; a possible D gene is TRBD1 (6 bases). Germline V gives CDR1 SNHLY, CDR2 FYNNEI. The CDR3 sequence is 14 residues long. The V gene lost 6 bases and the J gene lost 5 bases, with 16 bases spanning the gap. The CDR3, as DNA: TGTGCCAGCAGCCCGCAGGGGACCCGGACTGAAGCTTTCTTT. Its translation is CASSPQGTRTEAFF. Looking up the rest from reference TRBV2 and TRBJ1-1 gives the full variable domain: EPEVTQTPSHQVTQMGQEVILRCVPISNHLYFYWYRQILGQKVEFLVSFYNNEISEKSEIFDDQFSVERPDGSNFTLKIRSTKLEDSAMYFCASSPQGTRTEAFFGQGTRLTVV.